This passage covers 3 T cell receptor beta chains from one sample sequenced in a study of regulatory T cells in long-lasting Graves disease. Time point given: newly diagnosed GD, antithyroid drugs for less than 3 months. PBMC RNA served as the TCR library source. According to the study, TCR beta libraries were built with iRepertoire HTBI primers and CDR3-region Arm-PCR. TCRdb analysed the multiplex PCR reads with MiXCR anew, one entry per CDR3 protein. The repertoire consists of about 220,000 distinct CDR3 sequences, with approximately 18% occurring once and the leading ten covering roughly 12%. These records were also assigned to another study, of T cells in Graves' hyperthyroidism and ophthalmopathy.

The sample consisted of peripheral blood mononuclear cells (PBMCs), taken at new diagnosis, from a patient treated with antithyroid drugs. The source is a woman in her twenties or thirties with Graves disease.

This clonotype showed up many times. This chain joins TRBV20-1 and TRBJ2-5; 7 positions agree with TRBD1. J lost 5 bases, V lost 3 bases, and 6 bases had no gene match. The CDR3 sequence is 13 residues long. Germline V lookup: CDR1 DFQATT, CDR2 SNEGSKA (reference sequence). CDR3 sequence: CSARRRGWETQYF. The CDR3 DNA sequence: TGCAGTGCTAGGCGCAGGGGGTGGGAGACCCAGTACTTC.

The gene calls are TRBV20-1 and TRBJ2-7; TRBD1 matches 9 bases. The trim removed 5 bases at V and 1 base at J, leaving 9 bases unmatched. The CDR3 is 15 amino acids. Germline V lookup: CDR1 DFQATT, CDR2 SNEGSKA (reference sequence). In DNA, the CDR3 is TGCAGTGCTGTTCCCCGACAGGGGGGTTCCTACGAGCAGTACTTC. It specifies CSAVPRQGGSYEQYF.

About this clonotype itself: This may arise from a read error, as a much more abundant clone is one base away. The chain combines TRBV6-1 with TRBJ1-2; D remains unclear. The CDR3 totals 13 residues. Germline CDR1 is MNHNS and CDR2 is SASEGT. CDR3 protein: CASSIERNYGYAF. The CDR3 coding sequence is TGTGCCAGCAGTATAGAGAGAAACTATGGCTACGCCTTC.